This T cell receptor beta chain is drawn from a study of T cell repertoires in cytomegalovirus infection. Whole-study context: An indication of both CMV infection and matching HLA type came from public TCR beta signatures.

TCRdb re-called the reads through MiXCR, storing one row per CDR3 protein. The sample yields about 130,000 distinct CDR3 sequences, roughly a quarter seen once. The V gene lost 2 bases and the J gene lost 0 bases, with 11 bases spanning the gap. In germline, CDR1 is ENHRY, CDR2 SYGVKD. CDR3 length equals 15 residues. In regard to this clonotype: Its antigen is unknown.

Study results and limitations: Carriage of CMV together with the relevant HLA was identifiable through cumulative public TCR beta family frequency. In two of eight donors, the top clonotype was HLA-C-restricted CMV-specific.

The specimen sequenced was PBMCs, sequenced either directly or after in vitro stimulation (not recorded which). This clonotype was sampled from a human donor in good health (CMV status not recorded). Some clones in this sample may be carry-over from other donors' samples. The rearrangement links TRBV10-3 to TRBJ2-7; no reliable D call. CDR3 in amino acids: CAISEAGLYSYEQYF. As DNA, the CDR3 is TGTGCCATCAGTGAGGCAGGTTTATACTCCTACGAGCAGTACTTC.